This T cell receptor beta chain was profiled in a study of CD8 T cells in ankylosing spondylitis. Regarding the study as a whole: Blood from ankylosing spondylitis patients appeared to carry a characteristic roughly 8-variant TCR beta motif. Earlier reports found some motif variants in synovial fluid and blood in reactive arthritis.

Quantitative 5'-RACE with molecular barcodes was used to make the TCR beta libraries. One entry per CDR3 protein, called by TCRdb with MiXCR from the 5' RACE reads. The top ten hold 13% to 15% of the sample, which has some 220,000 distinct CDR3 sequences, 5.5% to 7.5% seen once. This clonotype occurred many times. Its antigen is unidentified. The CDR3 is 14 amino acids. Germline CDR1 and CDR2: SQVTM and ANQGSEA. Trimming removed 3 bases from V and 7 bases from J, with 19 bases in between. The rearrangement uses TRBV29-1 and TRBJ2-7, with D tentatively TRBD1 (5 bases). The source of this sequence is a male donor with ankylosing spondylitis. The specimen sequenced was blood, either unsorted or a sorted T cell fraction (not recorded which). This chain's CDR3 is CSVEKGKGMREQYF. As DNA, the CDR3 is TGCAGCGTTGAGAAGGGGAAAGGAATGAGAGAGCAGTACTTC.